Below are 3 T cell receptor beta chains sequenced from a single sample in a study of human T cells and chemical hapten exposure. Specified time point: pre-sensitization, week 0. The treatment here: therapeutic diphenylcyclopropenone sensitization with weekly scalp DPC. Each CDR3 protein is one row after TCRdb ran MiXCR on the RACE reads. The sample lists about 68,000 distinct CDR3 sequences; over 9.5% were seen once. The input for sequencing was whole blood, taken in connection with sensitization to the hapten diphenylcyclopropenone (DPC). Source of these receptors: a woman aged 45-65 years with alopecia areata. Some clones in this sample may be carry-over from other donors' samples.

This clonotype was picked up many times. CDR3 DNA sequence: TGTGCCAGCAGCTTGGGGTCAGGGGAGGTTCAGCCCCAGCATTTT. The encoded protein is CASSLGSGEVQPQHF. The chain links TRBV7-8 to TRBJ1-5, with D maybe TRBD1 (6 bases). Per germline, CDR1 SGHVS and CDR2 FQNEAQ. This CDR3 has 15 residues. Trimming shortened V by 3 bases and J by 6 bases, and 15 bases separated the two germline ends.

CDR3 nucleotides: TGTGCCAGCAGTTTAACGCCCCGGGGGGGGCGGTTCTTC. Its protein product is CASSLTPRGGRFF. This chain joins TRBV12-3 or TRBV12-4 and TRBJ2-1, with 8 bases identical to TRBD2. Trimming cost V 2 bases and J 15 bases; bases outside gene matches: 9. The CDR3 extends over 13 amino acids.

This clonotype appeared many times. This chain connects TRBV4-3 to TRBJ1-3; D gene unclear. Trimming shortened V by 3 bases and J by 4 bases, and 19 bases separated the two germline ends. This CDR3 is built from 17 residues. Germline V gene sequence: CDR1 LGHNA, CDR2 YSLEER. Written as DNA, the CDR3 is TGCGCCAGCAGCCAGAAAAATCGAGGCTTGGGAGGAAACACCATATATTTT. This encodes CASSQKNRGLGGNTIYF.